This T cell receptor (beta chain) was sequenced for a study of blood T cell repertoires in COVID-19. Study-wide context: Collection of acute and convalescent COVID-19 samples took place in the United States, Italy and Spain. T cells, B-cell-depleted T cells, or PBMCs provided the cDNA or gDNA that served as material.

Seattle participants joined during active infection and were tracked over time. V was cut by 0 bases and J by 4 bases, with 12 bases left in between. The CDR3 has 15 residues. Germline V CDR1 and CDR2: LGHDT, YNNKEL (reference sequence). TCRdb keeps only in-frame clones here, not all; method: immunoSEQ multiplex PCR. The sample consists of fewer than 350,000 clones, about nine tenths of them appearing once. This TCR was recovered from a woman aged 25-40 years with COVID-19, enrolled during active disease. The sequenced sample was peripheral blood. The rearrangement uses TRBV3-1 (or the pseudogene TRBV3-2) and TRBJ2-5; D gene ambiguous. The CDR3 reads CASSQDISPLETQYF. CDR3 in DNA: TGTGCCAGCAGCCAAGATATTAGCCCACTAGAGACCCAGTACTTC.